What follows are 23 T cell receptor beta chains derived from one specimen sequenced in a study of blood T cell repertoires in COVID-19. The assay was immunoSEQ multiplex PCR, and TCRdb's table has in-frame clones only and misses some. The sample has 150,000 to 200,000 clones, 85% to 95% seen once. Input material: peripheral blood. The receptors originated from a woman between 55 and 75 years old with COVID-19, enrolled during active disease.

The chain uses TRBV7-9 and TRBJ2-2; 9 positions agree with TRBD2. Losses at the gene ends were 5 bases for V and 0 bases for J; bases not matched to a gene: 1. Per the germline V gene, CDR1 is SEHNR and CDR2 is FQNEAQ (reference sequence). The CDR3 length is 15 residues. CDR3 DNA sequence: TGTGCCAGCAGCCAGCGGGGGGCGAACACCGGGGAGCTGTTTTTT. Translation: CASSQRGANTGELFF.

The chain recombines TRBV19 with TRBJ2-3; tentatively, D is TRBD2 (6 bases). The germline V gene encodes CDR1 LNHDA and CDR2 SQIVND (reference sequence). The CDR3 extends over 15 amino acids. The ends were cut back, 5 bases at V and 2 bases at J, with 14 bases in the middle. The CDR3 sequence is CASSGPGRYTDTQYF. CDR3 sequence (DNA): TGTGCCAGTAGTGGGCCGGGGAGGTACACAGATACGCAGTATTTT.

J is TRBJ1-2 and V is TRBV6-5; tentatively, D is TRBD1 (6 bases). Germline V gives CDR1 MNHEY, CDR2 SVGAGI. The CDR3 is 13 residues long. Trimming removed 0 bases at V and 7 bases at J, with 9 bases between. The CDR3 loop is CASSYSTGSGYTF. In nucleotides, the CDR3 is TGTGCCAGCAGTTACTCCACAGGGTCTGGCTACACCTTC.

The chain combines TRBV3-1 (or the pseudogene TRBV3-2) with TRBJ1-3; no clear D. The germline V gene has CDR1 LGHDT and CDR2 YNNKEL (reference sequence). The CDR3 loop spans 15 amino acids. Trimming pared 0 bases from V and 1 base from J, leaving 7 bases between. This CDR3 reads CASSQDLISGNTIYF. The CDR3 DNA is TGTGCCAGCAGCCAAGATTTAATTTCTGGAAACACCATATATTTT.

The chain uses TRBV19 and TRBJ1-2; 7 bases agree with TRBD1. The CDR3 has 12 amino acids. Germline V gene lookup returns CDR1 LNHDA and CDR2 SQIVND (reference sequence). The J segment lost 8 bases and the V segment lost 4 bases, leaving 4 bases of the junction unmatched. In DNA form, the CDR3 reads TGTGCCAGTAGTACCAGGGGGTCAGGCTACACCTTC. As protein: CASSTRGSGYTF.

The V gene is TRBV7-3, the J gene TRBJ1-1, with D possibly TRBD1 on 6 matching bases. CDR1 and CDR2 from the germline V gene are SGHTA and FQGTGA. The CDR3 has 13 amino acids. The V end lost 3 bases, the J end lost 6 bases, and 11 bases lay between the germline ends. The CDR3 sequence: CASSFTGTSEAFF. The CDR3 DNA follows: TGTGCCAGCAGCTTCACAGGGACCTCTGAAGCTTTCTTT.

This rearrangement joins TRBV19 to TRBJ2-1; 7 nucleotides line up with TRBD1. J was trimmed by 5 bases and V by 5 bases; bases with no gene match: 6. Per germline, CDR1 LNHDA and CDR2 SQIVND (reference sequence). CDR3 length: 14 residues. CDR3 protein: CASSPGQRNNEQFF. The CDR3, as DNA: TGTGCCAGTAGTCCGGGACAGAGAAACAATGAGCAGTTCTTC.

The chain couples TRBV6-5 to TRBJ1-2; 9 nucleotides line up with TRBD1. V dropped 10 bases and J dropped 5; count of bases not matched to a gene: 5. Germline values: CDR1 MNHEY, CDR2 SVGAGI. The CDR3 spans 12 residues. CDR3 nucleotide sequence: TGTGCCAACAGAGGGACAGGGTATGGCTACACCTTC. This translates into CANRGTGYGYTF.

The chain links TRBV4-2 to TRBJ1-3, with TRBD1 as a possible D gene (6 bases). Trimming removed 1 base from V and 1 base from J, with 11 bases in between. The CDR3 contains 16 residues. Germline-derived CDR1 and CDR2 are LGHNA and YNFKEQ. CDR3 nucleotides: TGTGCCAGCAGCCAAGCCGCAAGGGGGTCTGGAAACACCATATATTTT. It encodes CASSQAARGSGNTIYF.

This rearrangement joins TRBV25-1 to TRBJ1-4, with D hard to call. The V gene's germline CDR1 is MGHDK and CDR2 SYGVNS. V gave up 3 bases and J gave up 7 bases, with 15 bases separating them. The CDR3 runs to 15 residues. The CDR3: CASSDRVVRSEKLFF. The CDR3 DNA follows: TGTGCCAGCAGTGACCGGGTCGTTCGAAGTGAAAAACTGTTTTTT. The entire variable domain, with the rest obtained from reference TRBV25-1 and TRBJ1-4, is as follows: EADIYQTPRYLVIGTGKKITLECSQTMGHDKMYWYQQDPGMELHLIHYSYGVNSTEKGDLSSESTVSRIRTEHFPLTLESARPSHTSQYLCASSDRVVRSEKLFFGSGTQLSVL.

The CDR3 sequence: CASSFAEGYTF. As DNA, the CDR3 is TGTGCCAGCTCATTCGCCGAGGGCTACACCTTC. V and J are TRBV18 and TRBJ1-2, with D unclear. The CDR3 runs 11 residues. The germline CDR1 and CDR2 sequences are KGHSH and LQKENI. V lost 5 bases and J lost 8, with 9 bases in between. The complete variable domain, with remaining parts taken from reference TRBV18 and TRBJ1-2, reads NAGVMQNPRHLVRRRGQEARLRCSPMKGHSHVYWYRQLPEEGLKFMVYLQKENIIDESGMPKERFSAEFPKEGPSILRIQQVVRGDSAAYFCASSFAEGYTFGSGTRLTVV.

This clone was observed a single time. The V gene is TRBV14, the J gene TRBJ1-1; D may be TRBD1 (5 bases). The CDR3 totals 15 residues. With 4 bases removed from V and 3 bases from J, the gap between germline ends came to 15 bases. CDR1 is SGHDN and CDR2 is FVKESK in the germline V gene. The CDR3 DNA is TGTGCCAGCAGCCCGTGGACGGCGGGGGACACTGAAGCTTTCTTT. Translated, it gives CASSPWTAGDTEAFF.

This clone was detected once. CDR3 sequence reads: CASSPKPGATDTQYF. The CDR3 DNA reads as TGTGCCAGCTCACCAAAACCAGGGGCGACAGATACGCAGTATTTT. The chain uses TRBV18 and TRBJ2-3, with TRBD1 as a possible D gene (6 bases). Germline values: CDR1 KGHSH, CDR2 LQKENI. V lost 2 bases, J lost 3 bases, and 12 bases lay in between. This CDR3 contains 15 residues.

This chain connects TRBV6-5 to TRBJ1-2, with 8 bases identical to TRBD1. This CDR3 is built from 14 residues. Germline V CDR1 and CDR2: MNHEY, SVGAGI. J lost 3 bases, V lost 6 bases, and 6 bases had no gene match. This CDR3 is CASRGQGKDYGYTF. The CDR3 DNA is TGTGCCAGCAGAGGACAGGGCAAAGACTATGGCTACACCTTC.

In its sample, this clone was seen once. The V call is TRBV6-2 or TRBV6-3, the J call TRBJ2-2, with TRBD2 matching 8 bases. CDR1 and CDR2 from the germline V gene are MNHEY and SVGEGT. CDR3 length equals 18 residues. With V trimmed by 2 bases and J by 0 bases, 8 bases remained unmatched. The CDR3 nucleotides are TGTGCCAGCAGTTACGACCTTAGCGGGGTAGCGAACACCGGGGAGCTGTTTTTT. Translated, it gives CASSYDLSGVANTGELFF.

The chain uses TRBV5-5 and TRBJ2-2, with TRBD1 matching 9 bases. Germline V gene data show CDR1 as SGHKS and CDR2 as YYEKEE (reference sequence). The junction had 0 bases not matched to a gene; V was cut back by 3 bases and J by 3 bases. CDR3 length: 14 residues. Here the CDR3 reads CASSWTGDTGELFF. The CDR3 DNA reads as TGTGCCAGCAGCTGGACAGGGGACACCGGGGAGCTGTTTTTT.

The genes are TRBV10-3 and TRBJ1-1; 8 bases line up with TRBD1. Germline CDR1 is ENHRY and CDR2 is SYGVKD. The CDR3 is 13 residues long. The J segment lost 5 bases and the V segment lost 6 bases, leaving 5 bases of the junction unmatched. CDR3 protein: CAIRGQGNTEAFF. The CDR3 DNA follows: TGTGCCATCAGAGGACAGGGAAATACTGAAGCTTTCTTT.

The V call is TRBV30, the J call TRBJ1-2; D may be TRBD1 (6 bases). There are 12 residues in the CDR3. Trimming took 8 bases from V and 4 from J, leaving 14 bases between them. Germline V CDR1 and CDR2: GTSNPN, SVGIG (reference sequence). The CDR3 DNA is TGTGCCGGACCCCGGGGGGCCTATGGCTACACCTTC. This encodes CAGPRGAYGYTF.

The chain uses TRBV7-2 and TRBJ2-1, with 9 positions matching TRBD2. CDR3 length equals 14 residues. The germline CDR1 and CDR2 sequences are SGHTA and FQGNSA. Trimming took 5 bases from V and 8 from J; bases not matched to a gene: 7. The CDR3, as DNA: TGTGCCAGCAGCCCCCGGACTAGCGTCCATGAGCAGTTCTTC. This translates into CASSPRTSVHEQFF. The full variable domain, rest sourced from reference TRBV7-2 and TRBJ2-1, is GAGVSQSPSNKVTEKGKDVELRCDPISGHTALYWYRQSLGQGLEFLIYFQGNSAPDKSGLPSDRFSAERTGGSVSTLTIQRTQQEDSAVYLCASSPRTSVHEQFFGPGTRLTVL.

This chain links TRBV2 with TRBJ1-2, with 8 bases identical to TRBD1. Germline assignment: CDR1 SNHLY and CDR2 FYNNEI. The J segment lost 1 base and the V segment lost 10 bases, leaving 17 bases of the junction unmatched. The CDR3 loop spans 17 amino acids. CDR3 coding DNA: TGTGCCAACCCCGGCAGTAAAGGGACAGGAAATAACTATGGCTACACCTTC. Translating gives CANPGSKGTGNNYGYTF. Looking up the rest from reference TRBV2 and TRBJ1-2 gives the full variable domain: EPEVTQTPSHQVTQMGQEVILRCVPISNHLYFYWYRQILGQKVEFLVSFYNNEISEKSEIFDDQFSVERPDGSNFTLKIRSTKLEDSAMYFCANPGSKGTGNNYGYTFGSGTRLTVV.

The chain couples TRBV15 to TRBJ1-6, with TRBD1 matching 7 bases. This CDR3 region has 16 residues. V trimming: 2 bases; J trimming: 8 bases; junction bases outside the gene matches: 9. Germline values: CDR1 LNHNV, CDR2 YYDKDF (reference sequence). The CDR3 nucleotides read TGTGCCACCAGCAGAACGAGAGACAGGGCAGATTCACCCCTCCACTTT. Encoded protein: CATSRTRDRADSPLHF.

This chain links TRBV18 with TRBJ1-2; the D is unclear. The germline CDR1 and CDR2 sequences are KGHSH and LQKENI. CDR3 length: 14 residues. V was trimmed by 5 bases and J by 4 bases, leaving 14 bases between them. CDR3 nucleotides: TGTGCCAGCTCAGTCCGGGAACATGCCTATGGCTACACCTTC. It yields the protein CASSVREHAYGYTF.

The chain uses TRBV5-4 and TRBJ1-6; TRBD1 is a possible D gene (6 bases). The length of the CDR3 is 15 residues. V was trimmed by 4 bases and J by 5 bases, leaving 13 bases between them. The V gene's germline CDR1 is SGHNT and CDR2 YYREEE (reference sequence). CDR3 coding DNA: TGTGCCAGCAGCCCGCAGGGGAGTAATAATTCACCCCTCCACTTT. This translates into CASSPQGSNNSPLHF.